This T cell receptor beta chain was captured in a study of beta chain features in type 1 diabetes. The CDR3 consists of 12 residues. V dropped 2 bases and J dropped 2 bases, with 3 bases sitting between them. Germline values: CDR1 ENHRY, CDR2 SYGVKD. This clone has ten or more counts. Its antigen is not known. Based on CD45RO/CCR7/CD25/CD127/CD95/CD27, CD4+ regulatory, stem cell-like memory, naive and central memory cells were sorted. Purity above 95% was achieved in all sorted populations. The isolated RNA, all of it, was reverse transcribed, so expressed TCRB transcripts were what got sequenced. Sequencing was performed with immunoSEQ multiplex PCR; in TCRdb, only in-frame clones are kept and a portion is missing. The table records some 270,000 clones, 8% of them present only once. Study results and limitations: Overrepresentation of cells with high TCR expression could result from cDNA sequencing.

This chain links TRBV10-3 with TRBJ2-5; D gene ambiguous. The sequenced material came from central memory CD4+ T cells from blood. This TCR derives from a young woman in good health. The DNA for the CDR3 is TGTGCCATCAGTGAGCGGCAAGAGACCCAGTACTTC. Translation gives CAISERQETQYF.